The 8 T cell receptor beta chains below were found in one sample sequenced in a study of a mutant IDH1 vaccine in newly diagnosed glioma (dated by TCRdb to the early 2020s). Antigens of these TCRs are unknown. The receptor library was made with the immunoSEQ multiplex PCR assay. TCRdb limited this immuneACCESS table to in-frame rearrangements with V and J called. A share of clones is missing; checked studies link under half to unresolved V genes, and the rest is unexplained. The sample table lists more than 35,000 clones, 81% of them with a count of one. The ten largest clonotypes hold approximately 4.7% of the sample. In light of the paper, this sample's time point label describes: week 35, safety follow-up. A 20-mer mutant IDH1 peptide at 300 micrograms in Montanide made up each vaccine dose, which was injected subcutaneously together with topical imiquimod. This specimen was PBMCs, taken from a glioma patient whose treatment included an IDH1 peptide vaccine. All receptors come from a woman in her 40s with glioma. Some clones in this sample may be carry-over from other donors' samples.

The genes are TRBV7-2 and TRBJ2-7; D remains unclear. The V end was cut by 6 bases, the J end by 3 bases, with 9 bases between. This CDR3 is built from 12 residues. Germline values: CDR1 SGHTA, CDR2 FQGNSA. The CDR3 nucleotides read TGTGCCAGCAGTCCACTTTACTACGAGCAGTACTTC. Translated, it gives CASSPLYYEQYF.

The chain carries TRBV5-6 and TRBJ2-1, with D unresolved. CDR3 length equals 14 residues. Germline lookup yields CDR1 SGHDT and CDR2 YYEEEE. Deletions cut 2 bases from V and 0 bases from J, with 6 bases between. CDR3 DNA sequence: TGTGCCAGCAGCTTCCCCAGCTCCTACAATGAGCAGTTCTTC. This gives the protein CASSFPSSYNEQFF.

The chain links TRBV15 to TRBJ1-1, with a possible D match to TRBD1 (5 bases). This CDR3 has 11 amino acids. Germline assignment: CDR1 LNHNV and CDR2 YYDKDF (reference sequence). Trimming took 7 bases from V and 10 from J, leaving 13 bases between them. Here the CDR3 DNA reads TGTGCCACCACCTCCGAGGGGCGAGCTTTCTTT. This translates into CATTSEGRAFF.

This clone was seen only once. J is TRBJ1-2 and V is TRBV18; the D gene is possibly TRBD1 (5 bases). The CDR3 contains 15 residues. Germline CDR1 is KGHSH and CDR2 is LQKENI. V lost 8 bases to trimming and J lost 5 bases, with 21 bases between them. CDR3 coding DNA: TGTGCCAGCCGTCGGGGGACGTCTTCCGATTATGGCTACACCTTC. Its translation is CASRRGTSSDYGYTF.

This chain uses TRBV27 with TRBJ1-6; no reliable D call. CDR3 length equals 12 residues. CDR1 is MNHEY and CDR2 is SMNVEV in the germline V gene (reference sequence). V lost 6 bases, J lost 7 bases, and 7 bases lay in between. As DNA, the CDR3 is TGTGCCAGCAGGATTGGGAATTCACCCCTCCACTTT. As protein: CASRIGNSPLHF.

This clone turned up a few times. V is TRBV6-5 and J is TRBJ2-7; 8 bases fit TRBD1. The germline CDR1 and CDR2 sequences are MNHEY and SVGAGI. V lost 2 bases, J lost 3 bases, and 6 bases stayed unmatched. The CDR3 runs 15 residues. The CDR3 DNA sequence: TGTGCCAGCAGTTACGAGGCTGGGACAGGCTACGAGCAGTACTTC. This sequence encodes CASSYEAGTGYEQYF.

The chain has TRBV5-6 and TRBJ1-5, with 8 bases aligning to TRBD1. V shed 0 bases and J 9 bases; nucleotides not matched to a gene: 8. Germline values: CDR1 SGHDT, CDR2 YYEEEE. The CDR3 extends over 15 amino acids. This CDR3 is CASSLGGTGTSPQHF. Here the CDR3 DNA reads TGTGCCAGCAGCTTGGGAGGGACAGGTACGTCGCCCCAGCATTTT.

CDR3 loop: CAISEQGNSNQPQHF. The CDR3 DNA reads TGTGCCATCAGTGAACAGGGTAACAGCAATCAGCCCCAGCATTTT. This chain connects TRBV10-3 to TRBJ1-5, with D tentatively TRBD1 (6 bases). Germline values: CDR1 ENHRY, CDR2 SYGVKD. CDR3 length: 15 amino acids. The V end lost 3 bases, the J end lost 1 base, and 10 bases lay between the germline ends.